A single TCR beta chain is shown here with its context. Its antigen is as yet unknown. The CDR3 loop spans 14 amino acids. Trimming pared 1 base from V and 3 bases from J, leaving 9 bases between. CDR1 is DFQATT and CDR2 is SNEGSKA in the germline V gene (reference sequence). How the authors handled the data: Samples held a median of roughly 100,000 TCRs, range 23,224–690,600. In TCRdb, the RACE reads were re-called with MiXCR into one record per CDR3 protein. These V and J calls rely on TCRdb rather than the paper's analysis. The table lists some 99,000 distinct CDR3 sequences, less than 10% of them singletons. These data come from a study of human T cells and chemical hapten exposure. Whole-study context: The sensitizer, 2% DPC, was used on around 2 cm by around 2 cm of upper inner arm skin. TCR yields per sample varied mostly from small pooled library volume differences.

Time point specified: patch test 2, 6 weeks after DPC sensitization. This sample's treatment: therapeutic diphenylcyclopropenone sensitization with weekly scalp DPC. Notes on the study in general: Patch test scores rose with PT1 expanded TCR counts, a positive correlation.

The clonotype comes from a middle-aged woman with alopecia areata. Some clones in this sample may be carry-over from other donors' samples. J is TRBJ1-4 and V is TRBV20-1; D is perhaps TRBD1 (5 bases). Specimen: whole blood, collected in connection with sensitization to the hapten diphenylcyclopropenone (DPC). CDR3 DNA sequence: TGCAGTGCTAGAGTCACAGGACCTAATGAAAAACTGTTTTTT. Translating it yields CSARVTGPNEKLFF.